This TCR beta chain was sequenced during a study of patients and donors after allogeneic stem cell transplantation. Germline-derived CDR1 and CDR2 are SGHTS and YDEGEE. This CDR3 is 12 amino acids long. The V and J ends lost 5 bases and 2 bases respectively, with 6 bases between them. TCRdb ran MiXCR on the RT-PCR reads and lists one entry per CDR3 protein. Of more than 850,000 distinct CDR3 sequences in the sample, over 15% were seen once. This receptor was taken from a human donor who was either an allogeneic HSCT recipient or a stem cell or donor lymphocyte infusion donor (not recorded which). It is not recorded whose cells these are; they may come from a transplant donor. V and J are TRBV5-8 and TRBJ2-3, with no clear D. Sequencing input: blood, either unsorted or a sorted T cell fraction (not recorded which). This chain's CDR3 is CASRRYTDTQYF. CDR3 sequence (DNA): TGTGCCAGCAGGAGATACACAGATACGCAGTATTTT. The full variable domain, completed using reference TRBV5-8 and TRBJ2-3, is EAGVTQSPTHLIKTRGQQATLRCSPISGHTSVYWYQQALGLGLQFLLWYDEGEERNRGNFPPRFSGRQFPNYSSELNVNALELEDSALYLCASRRYTDTQYFGPGTRLTVL.